This entry features one T cell receptor beta chain sequence. Its matching antigen is unknown. In the same sample, other DNA sequences code for this CDR3. Trimming shortened V by 1 base and J by 4 bases, and 3 bases separated the two germline ends. Per the germline V gene, CDR1 is SGHAT and CDR2 is FQNNGV. The CDR3 is 12 amino acids. This entry belongs to a study of shared clonotypes between healthy human individuals. Sequencing was performed with immunoSEQ multiplex PCR; in TCRdb, only in-frame clones are kept and a portion is missing. The sample shows roughly 660,000 clones, around 91% of them seen only once. General study points: The donor pool, a small one, limited the genetic and exposure-history diversity represented.

The source of this sequence is a man younger than 35 in good health. Some clones in this sample may be carry-over from other donors' samples. Material: memory CD8+ T cells from PBMCs. Subset given: CD45RO+ cells pooled with CCR7-negative TemRA cells. This rearrangement joins TRBV11-2 to TRBJ2-3; no clear D gene. As DNA, the CDR3 is TGTGCCAGCAGCTTAGGGTCAGATACGCAGTATTTT. Residues: CASSLGSDTQYF.